The 19 T cell receptor beta chains given below trace back to one sample, sequenced in a study of neurological immune-mediated disorders. A single record per CDR3 protein comes from TCRdb applying MiXCR to the 5' RACE reads. The sample records approximately 100,000 distinct CDR3 sequences, 3.5% being singletons. Sequencing was carried out using PBMCs. These receptors all come from a woman younger than 30 with multiple sclerosis.

This clonotype was seen at least ten times. The J gene is TRBJ1-5, the V gene TRBV20-1; D ambiguous. Per the germline V gene, CDR1 is DFQATT and CDR2 is SNEGSKA (reference sequence). V dropped 3 bases and J dropped 4 bases, with 10 bases sitting between them. This CDR3 region has 13 residues. The CDR3 loop is CSASSIGNQPQHF. DNA for the CDR3: TGCAGTGCTAGTTCTATCGGAAATCAGCCCCAGCATTTT.

This clonotype was detected ten times or more. The CDR3 nucleotides are TGTGCCAGCAGCCGCGGGCTAGCGGGGGACACAGATACGCAGTATTTT. This encodes CASSRGLAGDTDTQYF. The chain couples TRBV12-3 or TRBV12-4 to TRBJ2-3, with 10 bases identical to TRBD2. Unmatched junction bases numbered 8, after V lost 6 bases and J lost 2 bases. CDR3 length equals 16 residues.

This clonotype has a count of ten or more. V and J are TRBV4-1 and TRBJ2-5; 7 bases match TRBD1. This CDR3 spans 14 amino acids. J was trimmed by 7 bases and V by 1 base; bases with no gene match: 6. The germline CDR1 and CDR2 sequences are MGHRA and YSYEKL. CDR3 bases: TGCGCCAGCAGCCAAGTGGGACAGTTGGGGACCCAGTACTTC. This encodes CASSQVGQLGTQYF.

This clonotype was observed many times. The V and J genes are TRBV15 and TRBJ1-1; possibly TRBD1 for D (6 bases). V was pared by 1 base and J by 3 bases, with 27 bases between. Germline-derived CDR1 and CDR2 are LNHNV and YYDKDF (reference sequence). CDR3 length equals 20 residues. CDR3 sequence: CATSRGAVPGQRIGDTEAFF. In nucleotides, the CDR3 is TGTGCCACCAGCAGAGGGGCCGTACCTGGACAGAGGATAGGAGACACTGAAGCTTTCTTT.

This clonotype was seen at least ten times. The chain is built from TRBV7-9 and TRBJ2-3, with 14 bases identical to TRBD2. Unmatched junction bases numbered 2, after V lost 3 bases and J lost 3 bases. The CDR3 length is 16 residues. Germline V gene lookup returns CDR1 SEHNR and CDR2 FQNEAQ (reference sequence). The CDR3 spells CASSLTSGRATDTQYF. CDR3 DNA sequence: TGTGCCAGCAGCTTGACTAGCGGGAGGGCAACAGATACGCAGTATTTT. The complete variable domain, with remaining parts taken from reference TRBV7-9 and TRBJ2-3, reads DTGVSQNPRHKITKRGQNVTFRCDPISEHNRLYWYRQTLGQGPEFLTYFQNEAQLEKSRLLSDRFSAERPKGSFSTLEIQRTEQGDSAMYLCASSLTSGRATDTQYFGPGTRLTVL.

This clonotype was detected many times. This chain links TRBV20-1 with TRBJ2-1; TRBD1 might be the D (5 bases). Germline V gene sequence: CDR1 DFQATT, CDR2 SNEGSKA (reference sequence). The CDR3 has 13 residues. V dropped 3 bases and J dropped 10 bases, with 16 bases sitting between them. The CDR3 coding sequence is TGCAGTGCTAGGTGGGGCCAGGTCATCGAGCAGTTCTTC. It encodes CSARWGQVIEQFF.

This clonotype was observed many times. This sequence joins TRBV5-1 and TRBJ2-3; D gene unclear. The CDR3 loop spans 14 amino acids. Germline V gene sequence: CDR1 SGHRS, CDR2 YFSETQ. Trimming removed 1 base from V and 1 base from J, with 7 bases in between. DNA of the CDR3: TGCGCCAGCAGCTTGAACGGAGGCACAGATACGCAGTATTTT. Translated, it gives CASSLNGGTDTQYF. The complete variable domain, with remaining parts taken from reference TRBV5-1 and TRBJ2-3, reads KAGVTQTPRYLIKTRGQQVTLSCSPISGHRSVSWYQQTPGQGLQFLFEYFSETQRNKGNFPGRFSGRQFSNSRSEMNVSTLELGDSALYLCASSLNGGTDTQYFGPGTRLTVL.

This clonotype has ten or more counts. The chain links TRBV20-1 to TRBJ2-5; tentative D call: TRBD1 (5 bases). Germline V CDR1 and CDR2: DFQATT, SNEGSKA (reference sequence). V lost 3 bases and J lost 1, with 9 bases in between. The length of the CDR3 is 13 residues. The CDR3 DNA sequence: TGCAGTGCTAGCCTTCAGGGCCAAGAGACCCAGTACTTC. It specifies CSASLQGQETQYF.

This clonotype occurred many times. The chain couples TRBV5-1 to TRBJ2-1, with 8 bases matching TRBD2. CDR3 length equals 16 residues. Germline CDR1 is SGHRS and CDR2 is YFSETQ. J was trimmed by 3 bases and V by 2 bases; bases with no gene match: 7. The CDR3 reads CASSLPSGPFYNEQFF. The DNA of the CDR3 is TGCGCCAGCAGCTTACCTAGCGGGCCTTTCTACAATGAGCAGTTCTTC. Using reference TRBV5-1 and TRBJ2-1 for the parts outside the CDR3, the full variable domain is KAGVTQTPRYLIKTRGQQVTLSCSPISGHRSVSWYQQTPGQGLQFLFEYFSETQRNKGNFPGRFSGRQFSNSRSEMNVSTLELGDSALYLCASSLPSGPFYNEQFFGPGTRLTVL.

This clonotype came up many times. This chain links TRBV28 with TRBJ2-2; no clear D gene. Trimming removed 1 base at V and 7 bases at J, with 4 bases between. Germline V gene sequence: CDR1 MDHEN, CDR2 SYDVKM. CDR3 length: 12 residues. This CDR3 reads CASSLFNGELFF. In DNA form, the CDR3 reads TGTGCCAGCAGTTTATTCAACGGGGAGCTGTTTTTT.

This clonotype was detected ten times or more. J is TRBJ2-5 and V is TRBV20-1; 8 bases are shared with TRBD1. CDR1 and CDR2 (germline): DFQATT, SNEGSKA (reference sequence). This CDR3 has 15 amino acids. V was clipped by 5 bases and J by 5 bases; unmatched bases: 13. CDR3 DNA sequence: TGCAGTGCTGGGGATCGACAGGGGATGCGGGAGACCCAGTACTTC. Translated, it gives CSAGDRQGMRETQYF.

This clonotype was recorded many times. The chain links TRBV28 to TRBJ2-7, with 8 bases aligning to TRBD1. The V gene end was trimmed by 7 bases and the J gene end by 3 bases; junction bases not matched to a gene: 11. Germline CDR1 and CDR2: MDHEN and SYDVKM. The CDR3 length is 15 residues. The CDR3 region is CASKKPGQGRYEQYF. The CDR3 DNA sequence: TGTGCCAGCAAAAAGCCTGGACAGGGTCGCTACGAGCAGTACTTC.

The sample holds many counts of this clonotype. The rearrangement links TRBV7-2 to TRBJ1-4, with D possibly matching TRBD1 (5 bases). The CDR3 sequence is 18 residues long. Trimming left V 5 bases short and J 1 base short, with 20 bases between. The V gene's germline CDR1 is SGHTA and CDR2 FQGNSA. The CDR3 DNA follows: TGTGCCAGCAGCCCCGAGGGGACCTCGGTAGTAACTAATGAAAAACTGTTTTTT. It translates to CASSPEGTSVVTNEKLFF.

At least ten counts were recorded for this clonotype. The gene calls are TRBV3-1 and TRBJ2-5; possibly TRBD1 or TRBD2 for D (5 bases each). This CDR3 comprises 15 residues. CDR1 is LGHDT, CDR2 YNNKEL, per germline (reference sequence). V was pared by 4 bases and J by 3 bases, with 15 bases between. The CDR3 sequence is CASSPRGSPEETQYF. The DNA of the CDR3 is TGTGCCAGCAGCCCACGGGGCAGCCCCGAAGAGACCCAGTACTTC.

This clonotype was recorded at least ten times. The CDR3 loop is CASSFPGVDTQYF. The DNA of the CDR3 is TGTGCCAGCAGCTTTCCCGGGGTTGATACGCAGTATTTT. V usage is TRBV7-9 and J usage is TRBJ2-3, with D possibly matching TRBD2 (5 bases). Germline loops: CDR1 SEHNR, CDR2 FQNEAQ (reference sequence). The CDR3 totals 13 residues. V lost 3 bases and J lost 6, with 10 bases in between.

The sample holds many counts of this clonotype. The rearrangement joins TRBV7-9 to TRBJ2-7; TRBD1 aligns across 8 bases. V lost 5 bases and J lost 2; bases outside the gene matches: 5. The CDR3 sequence is 14 residues long. CDR1 SEHNR and CDR2 FQNEAQ come from the germline V gene (reference sequence). The CDR3 loop is CASSLEQGAYEQYF. The DNA of the CDR3 is TGTGCCAGCAGCCTTGAACAGGGGGCCTACGAGCAGTACTTC.

This clonotype was observed at least ten times. The chain uses TRBV4-1 and TRBJ2-3; no firm D call. The ends were cut back, 3 bases at V and 0 bases at J, with 16 bases in the middle. CDR1 MGHRA and CDR2 YSYEKL come from the germline V gene. This CDR3 has 17 amino acids. DNA for the CDR3: TGCGCCAGCAGCCATAGGCAGAGCATCACTAGCACAGATACGCAGTATTTT. Amino acids: CASSHRQSITSTDTQYF.

This clonotype was seen repeatedly, ten times or more. The V gene is TRBV20-1, the J gene TRBJ2-1, with 10 bases fitting TRBD2. Germline-derived CDR1 and CDR2 are DFQATT and SNEGSKA (reference sequence). Trimming cost V 1 base and J 8 bases; bases outside gene matches: 8. This CDR3 has 15 amino acids. CDR3 DNA: TGCAGTGCTAGAGTGCCGGGACTAGCGACGTATGAGCAGTTCTTC. This translates into CSARVPGLATYEQFF.

This clonotype was seen only once. The gene calls are TRBV20-1 and TRBJ1-4; possible D gene TRBD1, 5 bases. The CDR3 is made up of 15 amino acids. The germline CDR1 and CDR2 sequences are DFQATT and SNEGSKA (reference sequence). V dropped 6 bases and J dropped 4 bases, with 18 bases sitting between them. This CDR3 is CSARARGVGNEKLFF. The CDR3 bases are TGCAGTGCCCGGGCCCGGGGGGTGGGTAATGAAAAACTGTTTTTT.